The sequence of this T cell receptor (beta chain) was determined in a study of T cells in Graves' hyperthyroidism and ophthalmopathy. Extraction of PBMCs used roughly 9.6 ml of fresh peripheral blood. Germline CDR1 reads DFQATT; CDR2 reads SNEGSKA (reference sequence). The CDR3 totals 14 residues. Trimming cost V 4 bases and J 3 bases, with 13 bases left between them. The CDR3 regions of TCR beta were amplified from RNA transcripts. RT-PCR in the first round (using the HTBI primer set) targeted the TCR CDR3. MiXCR was run by TCRdb on the multiplex PCR reads, yielding one entry per CDR3 protein. The sample carries 250,000 to 300,000 distinct CDR3 sequences, 15% to 20% recorded once. Study findings and constraints: Most thyroid clonotypes with frequency above 0.001 were detected in blood. Median prediction lead before ophthalmopathy onset was 6.5 to 7 months with the model.

This clonotype occurred a few times. Its antigen is still unknown. The chain carries TRBV20-1 and TRBJ2-1; D possibly corresponds to TRBD2 (6 bases). This TCR was recovered from a woman aged 55 to 70 with Graves' ophthalmopathy. Sequenced input: blood. The CDR3 is CSANSGVFYNEQFF. The CDR3 DNA reads TGCAGTGCTAATTCGGGAGTTTTCTACAATGAGCAGTTCTTC.